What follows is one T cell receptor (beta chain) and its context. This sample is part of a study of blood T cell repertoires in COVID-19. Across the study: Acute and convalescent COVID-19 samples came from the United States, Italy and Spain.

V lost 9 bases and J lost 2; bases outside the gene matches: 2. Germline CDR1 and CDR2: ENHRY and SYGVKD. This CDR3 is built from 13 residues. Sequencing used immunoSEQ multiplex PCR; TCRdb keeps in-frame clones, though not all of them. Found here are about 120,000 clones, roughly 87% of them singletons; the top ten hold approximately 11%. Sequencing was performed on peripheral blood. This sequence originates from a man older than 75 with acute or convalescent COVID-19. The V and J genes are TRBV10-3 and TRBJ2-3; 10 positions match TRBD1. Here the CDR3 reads CAMGQGYTDTQYF. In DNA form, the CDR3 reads TGTGCCATGGGACAGGGGTACACAGATACGCAGTATTTT.